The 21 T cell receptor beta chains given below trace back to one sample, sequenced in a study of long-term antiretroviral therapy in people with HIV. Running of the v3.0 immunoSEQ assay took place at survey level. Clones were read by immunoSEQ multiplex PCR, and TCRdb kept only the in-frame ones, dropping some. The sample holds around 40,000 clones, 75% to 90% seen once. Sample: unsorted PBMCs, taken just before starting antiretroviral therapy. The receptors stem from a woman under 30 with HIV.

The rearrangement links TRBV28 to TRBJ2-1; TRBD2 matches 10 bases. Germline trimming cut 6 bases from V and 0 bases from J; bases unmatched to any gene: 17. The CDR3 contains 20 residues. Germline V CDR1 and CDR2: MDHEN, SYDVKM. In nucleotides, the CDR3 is TGTGCCAGCAGCTCCCAAGTGACGTCAGCGGGAGGGAGCTCCTACAATGAGCAGTTCTTC. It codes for CASSSQVTSAGGSSYNEQFF.

The DNA of the CDR3 is TGTGCCAGCAGTATAGGGGTGAACACTGAAGCTTTCTTT. Its translation is CASSIGVNTEAFF. This chain links TRBV28 with TRBJ1-1; a weak D match, TRBD1 (5 bases). The CDR3 runs to 13 residues. V dropped 5 bases and J dropped 0 bases, with 7 bases sitting between them. The germline CDR1 and CDR2 sequences are MDHEN and SYDVKM.

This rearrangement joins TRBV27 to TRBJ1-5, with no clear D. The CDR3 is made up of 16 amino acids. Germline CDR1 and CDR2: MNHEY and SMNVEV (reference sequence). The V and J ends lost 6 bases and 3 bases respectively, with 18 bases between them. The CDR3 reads CASSRVFVGSNQPQHF. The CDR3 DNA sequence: TGTGCCAGCAGCCGGGTGTTTGTGGGATCCAATCAGCCCCAGCATTTT.

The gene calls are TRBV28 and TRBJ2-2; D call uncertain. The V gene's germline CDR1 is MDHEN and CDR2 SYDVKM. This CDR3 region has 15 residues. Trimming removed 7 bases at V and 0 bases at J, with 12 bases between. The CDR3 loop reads CASTRTAPNTGELFF. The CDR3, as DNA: TGTGCCAGCACAAGGACGGCCCCGAACACCGGGGAGCTGTTTTTT.

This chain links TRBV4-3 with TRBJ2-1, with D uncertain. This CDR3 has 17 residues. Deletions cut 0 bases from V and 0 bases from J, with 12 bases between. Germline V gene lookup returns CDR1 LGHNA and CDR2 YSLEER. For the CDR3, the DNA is TGCGCCAGCAGCCAAGAGTTCGAGGCAAGCTCCTACAATGAGCAGTTCTTC. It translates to CASSQEFEASSYNEQFF.

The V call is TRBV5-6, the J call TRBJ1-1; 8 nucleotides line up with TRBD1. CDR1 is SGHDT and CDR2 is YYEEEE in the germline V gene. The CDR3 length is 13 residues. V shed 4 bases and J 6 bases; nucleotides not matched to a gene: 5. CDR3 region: CASSRDRSAEAFF. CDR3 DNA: TGTGCCAGCAGCCGGGACAGGAGCGCTGAAGCTTTCTTT.

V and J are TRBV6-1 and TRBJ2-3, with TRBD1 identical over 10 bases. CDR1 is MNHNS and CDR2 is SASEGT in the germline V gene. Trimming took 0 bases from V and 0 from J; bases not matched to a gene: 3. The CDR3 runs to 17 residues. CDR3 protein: CASSEAGTGVSTDTQYF. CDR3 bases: TGTGCCAGCAGTGAAGCTGGGACAGGGGTAAGCACAGATACGCAGTATTTT.

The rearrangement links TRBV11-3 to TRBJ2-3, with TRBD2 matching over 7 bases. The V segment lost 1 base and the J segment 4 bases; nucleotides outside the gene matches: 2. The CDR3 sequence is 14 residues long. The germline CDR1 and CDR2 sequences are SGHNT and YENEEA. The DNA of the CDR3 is TGTGCCAGCAGCTTAGGGGGAGGGCCAGATACGCAGTATTTT. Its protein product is CASSLGGGPDTQYF. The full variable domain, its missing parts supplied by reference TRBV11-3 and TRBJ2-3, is EAGVVQSPRYKIIEKKQPVAFWCNPISGHNTLYWYLQNLGQGPELLIRYENEEAVDDSQLPKDRFSAERLKGVDSTLKIQPAELGDSAVYLCASSLGGGPDTQYFGPGTRLTVL.

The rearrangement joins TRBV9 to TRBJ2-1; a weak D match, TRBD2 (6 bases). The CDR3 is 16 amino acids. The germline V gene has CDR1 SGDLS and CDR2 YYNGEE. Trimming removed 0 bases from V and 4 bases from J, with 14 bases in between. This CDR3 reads CASSVGNGRKYNEQFF. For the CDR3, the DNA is TGTGCCAGCAGCGTAGGGAACGGGAGAAAGTACAATGAGCAGTTCTTC. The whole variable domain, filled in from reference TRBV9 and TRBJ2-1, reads DSGVTQTPKHLITATGQRVTLRCSPRSGDLSVYWYQQSLDQGLQFLIQYYNGEERAKGNILERFSAQQFPDLHSELNLSSLELGDSALYFCASSVGNGRKYNEQFFGPGTRLTVL.

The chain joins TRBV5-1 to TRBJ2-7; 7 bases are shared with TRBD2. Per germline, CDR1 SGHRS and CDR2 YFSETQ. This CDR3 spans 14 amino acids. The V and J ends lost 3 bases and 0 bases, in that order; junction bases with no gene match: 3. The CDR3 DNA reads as TGCGCCAGCAGCTCATGGACTAGCTCCTACGAGCAGTACTTC. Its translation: CASSSWTSSYEQYF.

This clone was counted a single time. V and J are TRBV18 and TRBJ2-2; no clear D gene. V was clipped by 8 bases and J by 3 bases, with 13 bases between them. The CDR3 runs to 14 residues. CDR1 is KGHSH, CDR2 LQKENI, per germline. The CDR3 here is CASVYARDTGELFF. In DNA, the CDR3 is TGTGCCAGCGTATACGCCCGGGACACCGGGGAGCTGTTTTTT.

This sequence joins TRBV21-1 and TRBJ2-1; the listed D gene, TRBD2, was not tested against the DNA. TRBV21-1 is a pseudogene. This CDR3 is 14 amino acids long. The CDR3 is CASSKGLFGNEQFF. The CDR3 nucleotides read TGTGCCAGCAGCAAAGGACTCTTTGGCAATGAGCAGTTCTTC.

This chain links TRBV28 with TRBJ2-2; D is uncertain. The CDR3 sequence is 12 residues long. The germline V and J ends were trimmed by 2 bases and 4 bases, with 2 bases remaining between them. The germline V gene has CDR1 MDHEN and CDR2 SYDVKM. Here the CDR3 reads CASSLTTGELFF. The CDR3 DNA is TGTGCCAGCAGTTTAACCACCGGGGAGCTGTTTTTT.

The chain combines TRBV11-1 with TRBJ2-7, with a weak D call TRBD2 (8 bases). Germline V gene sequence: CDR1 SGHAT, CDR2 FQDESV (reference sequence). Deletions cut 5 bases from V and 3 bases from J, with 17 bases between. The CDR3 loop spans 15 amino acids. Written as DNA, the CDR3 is TGTGCCAGCAGCGGACAGGCCGGGGGGGGCTACGAGCAGTACTTC. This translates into CASSGQAGGGYEQYF.

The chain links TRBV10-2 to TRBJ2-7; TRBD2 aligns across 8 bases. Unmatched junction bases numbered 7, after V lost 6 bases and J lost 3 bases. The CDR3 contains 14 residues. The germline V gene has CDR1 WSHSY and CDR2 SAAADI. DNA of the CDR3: TGCGCCAGCAGCGGAACGGGAGGGAACTACGAGCAGTACTTC. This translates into CASSGTGGNYEQYF.

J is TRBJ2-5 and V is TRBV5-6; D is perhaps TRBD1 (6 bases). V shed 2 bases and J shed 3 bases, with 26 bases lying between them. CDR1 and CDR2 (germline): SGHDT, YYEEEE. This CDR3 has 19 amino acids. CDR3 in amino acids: CASSFVRTEIFRAKETQYF. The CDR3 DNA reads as TGTGCCAGCAGCTTCGTACGGACAGAAATATTTCGGGCTAAAGAGACCCAGTACTTC.

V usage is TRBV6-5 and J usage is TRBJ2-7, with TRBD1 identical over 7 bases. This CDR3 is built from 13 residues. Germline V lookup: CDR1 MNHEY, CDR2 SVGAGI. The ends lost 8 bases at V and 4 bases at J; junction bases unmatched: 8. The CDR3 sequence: CASGKQQGYEQYF. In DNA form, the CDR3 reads TGTGCCAGCGGCAAACAACAGGGGTACGAGCAGTACTTC.

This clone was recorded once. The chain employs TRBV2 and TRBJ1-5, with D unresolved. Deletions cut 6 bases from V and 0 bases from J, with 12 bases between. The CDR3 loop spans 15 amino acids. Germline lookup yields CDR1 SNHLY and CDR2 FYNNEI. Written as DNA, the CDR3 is TGTGCCAGCAGGACCGGGTTTTATAGCAATCAGCCCCAGCATTTT. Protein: CASRTGFYSNQPQHF.

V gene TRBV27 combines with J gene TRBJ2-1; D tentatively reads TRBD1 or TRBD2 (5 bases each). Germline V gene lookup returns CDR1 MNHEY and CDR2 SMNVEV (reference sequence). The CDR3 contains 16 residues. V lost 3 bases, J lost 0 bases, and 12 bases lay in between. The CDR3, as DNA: TGTGCCAGCAGTTTGTTCCGGGGCAGCTCCTACAATGAGCAGTTCTTC. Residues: CASSLFRGSSYNEQFF.

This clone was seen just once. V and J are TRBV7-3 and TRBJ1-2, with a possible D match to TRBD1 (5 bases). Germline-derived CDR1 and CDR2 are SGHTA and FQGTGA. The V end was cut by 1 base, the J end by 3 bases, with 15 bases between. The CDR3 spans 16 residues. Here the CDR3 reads CASSLIGGADHYGYTF. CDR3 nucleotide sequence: TGTGCCAGCAGCTTAATCGGAGGGGCAGATCACTATGGCTACACCTTC.

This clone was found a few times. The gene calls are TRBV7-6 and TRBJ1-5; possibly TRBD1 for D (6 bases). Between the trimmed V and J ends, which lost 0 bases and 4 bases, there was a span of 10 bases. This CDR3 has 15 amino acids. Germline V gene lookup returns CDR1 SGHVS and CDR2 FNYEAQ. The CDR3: CASSLAGGGNQPQHF. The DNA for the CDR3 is TGTGCCAGCAGCTTAGCAGGGGGTGGTAATCAGCCCCAGCATTTT. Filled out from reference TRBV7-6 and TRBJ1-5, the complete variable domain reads GAGVSQSPRYKVTKRGQDVALRCDPISGHVSLYWYRQALGQGPEFLTYFNYEAQQDKSGLPNDRFSAERPEGSISTLTIQRTEQRDSAMYRCASSLAGGGNQPQHFGDGTRLSIL.